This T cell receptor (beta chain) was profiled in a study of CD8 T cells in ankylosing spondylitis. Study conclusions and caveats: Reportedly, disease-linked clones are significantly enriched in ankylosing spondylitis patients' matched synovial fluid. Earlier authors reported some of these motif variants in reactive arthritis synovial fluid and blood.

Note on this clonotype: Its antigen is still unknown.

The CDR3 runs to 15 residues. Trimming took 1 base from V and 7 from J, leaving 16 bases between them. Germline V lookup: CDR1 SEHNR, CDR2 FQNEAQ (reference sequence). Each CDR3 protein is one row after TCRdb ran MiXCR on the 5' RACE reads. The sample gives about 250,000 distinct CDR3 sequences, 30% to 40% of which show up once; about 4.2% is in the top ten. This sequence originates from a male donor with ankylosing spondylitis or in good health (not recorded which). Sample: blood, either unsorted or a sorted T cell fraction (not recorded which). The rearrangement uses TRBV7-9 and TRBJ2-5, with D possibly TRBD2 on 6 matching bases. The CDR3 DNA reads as TGTGCCAGCAGCTTAGGACTAGTAGAAGGGGCGACCCAGTACTTC. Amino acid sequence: CASSLGLVEGATQYF.